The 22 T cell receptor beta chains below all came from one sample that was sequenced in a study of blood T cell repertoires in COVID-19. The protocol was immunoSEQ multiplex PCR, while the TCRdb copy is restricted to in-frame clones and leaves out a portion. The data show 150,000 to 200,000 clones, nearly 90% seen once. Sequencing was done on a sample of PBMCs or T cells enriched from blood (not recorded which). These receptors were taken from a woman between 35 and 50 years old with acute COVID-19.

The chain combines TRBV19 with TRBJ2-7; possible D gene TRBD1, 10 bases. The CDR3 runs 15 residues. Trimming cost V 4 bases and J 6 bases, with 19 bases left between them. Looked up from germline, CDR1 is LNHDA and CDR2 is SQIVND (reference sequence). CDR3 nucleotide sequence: TGTGCCAGTAGTACGGACAGGGGGACTAGCCGCGAGCAGTACTTC. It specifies CASSTDRGTSREQYF.

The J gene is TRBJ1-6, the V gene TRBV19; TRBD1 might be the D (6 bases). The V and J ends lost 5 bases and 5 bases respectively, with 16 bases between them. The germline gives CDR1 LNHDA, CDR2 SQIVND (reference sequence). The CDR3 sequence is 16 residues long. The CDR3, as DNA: TGTGCCAGTAGTCCTATAGGGCAGGGGAATAATTCACCCCTCCACTTT. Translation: CASSPIGQGNNSPLHF.

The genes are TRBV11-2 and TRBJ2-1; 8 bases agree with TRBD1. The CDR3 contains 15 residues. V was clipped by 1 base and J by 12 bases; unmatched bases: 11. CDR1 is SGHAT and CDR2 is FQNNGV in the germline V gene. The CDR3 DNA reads TGTGCCAGCAGCTTAGTGCACAGGGGGATGCATGGGCAGTTCTTC. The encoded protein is CASSLVHRGMHGQFF. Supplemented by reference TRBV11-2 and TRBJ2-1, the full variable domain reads EAGVAQSPRYKIIEKRQSVAFWCNPISGHATLYWYQQILGQGPKLLIQFQNNGVVDDSQLPKDRFSAERLKGVDSTLKIQPAKLEDSAVYLCASSLVHRGMHGQFFGPGTRLTVL.

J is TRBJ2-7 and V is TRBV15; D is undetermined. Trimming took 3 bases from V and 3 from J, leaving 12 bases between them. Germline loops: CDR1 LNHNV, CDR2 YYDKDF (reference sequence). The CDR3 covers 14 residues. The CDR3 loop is CATSRESSGYEQYF. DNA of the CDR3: TGTGCCACCAGCAGGGAATCCTCGGGCTACGAGCAGTACTTC.

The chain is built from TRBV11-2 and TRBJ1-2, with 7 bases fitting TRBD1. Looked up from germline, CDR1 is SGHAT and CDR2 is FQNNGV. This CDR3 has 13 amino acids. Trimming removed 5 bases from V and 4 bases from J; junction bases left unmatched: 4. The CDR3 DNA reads TGTGCCAGCAGCACCTACAGGGGCTATGGCTACACCTTC. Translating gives CASSTYRGYGYTF. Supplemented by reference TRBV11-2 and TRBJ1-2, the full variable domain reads EAGVAQSPRYKIIEKRQSVAFWCNPISGHATLYWYQQILGQGPKLLIQFQNNGVVDDSQLPKDRFSAERLKGVDSTLKIQPAKLEDSAVYLCASSTYRGYGYTFGSGTRLTVV.

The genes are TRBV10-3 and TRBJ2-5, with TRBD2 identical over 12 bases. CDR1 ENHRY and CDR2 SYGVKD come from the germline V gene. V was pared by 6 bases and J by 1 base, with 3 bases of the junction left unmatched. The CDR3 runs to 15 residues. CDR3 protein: CAISTSGRIQETQYF. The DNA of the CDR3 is TGTGCCATCAGCACTAGCGGGAGGATCCAAGAGACCCAGTACTTC.

The CDR3 bases are TGTGCCACCAGTGGCCCGGGACAGCTCACCGGGGAGCTGTTTTTT. Translated, it gives CATSGPGQLTGELFF. V usage is TRBV24-1 and J usage is TRBJ2-2, with 7 bases fitting TRBD1. Germline V gene lookup returns CDR1 KGHDR and CDR2 SFDVKD. This CDR3 region has 15 residues. V was pared by 5 bases and J by 4 bases, with 6 bases of the junction left unmatched.

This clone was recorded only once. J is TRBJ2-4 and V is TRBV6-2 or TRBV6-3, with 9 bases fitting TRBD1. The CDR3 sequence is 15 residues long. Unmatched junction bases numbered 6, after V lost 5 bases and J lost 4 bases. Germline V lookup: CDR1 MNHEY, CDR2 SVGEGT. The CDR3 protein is CASSRWTGDKNIQYF. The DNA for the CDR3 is TGTGCCAGCAGTCGGTGGACAGGGGATAAAAACATTCAGTACTTC.

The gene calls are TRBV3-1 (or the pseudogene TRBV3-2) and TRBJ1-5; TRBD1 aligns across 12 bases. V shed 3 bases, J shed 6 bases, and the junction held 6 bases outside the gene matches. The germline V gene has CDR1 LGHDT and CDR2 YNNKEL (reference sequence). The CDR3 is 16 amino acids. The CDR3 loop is CASSQMGQGAGQPQHF. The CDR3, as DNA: TGTGCCAGCAGCCAGATGGGACAGGGGGCTGGTCAGCCCCAGCATTTT.

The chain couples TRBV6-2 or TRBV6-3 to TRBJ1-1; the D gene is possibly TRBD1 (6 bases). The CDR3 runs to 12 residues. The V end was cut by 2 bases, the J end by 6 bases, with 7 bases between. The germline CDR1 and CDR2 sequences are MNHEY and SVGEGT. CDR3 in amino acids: CASSYGTPEAFF. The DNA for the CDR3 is TGTGCCAGCAGTTACGGGACACCTGAAGCTTTCTTT.

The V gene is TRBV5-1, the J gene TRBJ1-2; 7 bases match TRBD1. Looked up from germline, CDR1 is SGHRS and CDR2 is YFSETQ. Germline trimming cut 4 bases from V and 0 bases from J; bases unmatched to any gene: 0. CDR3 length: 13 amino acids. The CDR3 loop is CASSGTANYGYTF. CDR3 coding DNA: TGCGCCAGCAGCGGGACAGCTAACTATGGCTACACCTTC.

For the CDR3, the DNA is TGTGCCAGCAGCCAGGGGACAGGGGGTTGGGAGCAGTACTTC. It translates to CASSQGTGGWEQYF. The chain uses TRBV7-2 and TRBJ2-7, with TRBD1 identical over 11 bases. The CDR3 loop spans 14 amino acids. V dropped 5 bases and J dropped 7; count of bases not matched to a gene: 7. Germline values: CDR1 SGHTA, CDR2 FQGNSA. The full variable domain, in which reference TRBV7-2 and TRBJ2-7 provide the parts outside the CDR3, is GAGVSQSPSNKVTEKGKDVELRCDPISGHTALYWYRQSLGQGLEFLIYFQGNSAPDKSGLPSDRFSAERTGGSVSTLTIQRTQQEDSAVYLCASSQGTGGWEQYFGPGTRLTVT.

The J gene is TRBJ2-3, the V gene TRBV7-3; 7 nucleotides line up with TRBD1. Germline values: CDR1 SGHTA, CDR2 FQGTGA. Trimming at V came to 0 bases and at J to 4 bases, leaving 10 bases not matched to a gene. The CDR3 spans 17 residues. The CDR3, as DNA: TGTGCCAGCAGCTTAACCCCGCCAGGGGGTACGGCAGATACGCAGTATTTT. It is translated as CASSLTPPGGTADTQYF.

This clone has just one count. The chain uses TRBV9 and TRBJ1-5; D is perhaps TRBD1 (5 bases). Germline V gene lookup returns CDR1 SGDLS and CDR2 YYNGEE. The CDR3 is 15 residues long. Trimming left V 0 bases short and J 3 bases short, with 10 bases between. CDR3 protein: CASSVDGRVNQPQHF. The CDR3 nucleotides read TGTGCCAGCAGCGTAGATGGCAGGGTCAATCAGCCCCAGCATTTT.

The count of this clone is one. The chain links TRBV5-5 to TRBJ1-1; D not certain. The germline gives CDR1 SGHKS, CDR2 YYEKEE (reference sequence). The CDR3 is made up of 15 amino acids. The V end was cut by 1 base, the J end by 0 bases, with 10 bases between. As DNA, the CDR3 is TGTGCCAGCAGCTTGTTGTCAAGCATGAACACTGAAGCTTTCTTT. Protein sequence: CASSLLSSMNTEAFF. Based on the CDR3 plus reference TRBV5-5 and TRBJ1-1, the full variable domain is DAGVTQSPTHLIKTRGQQVTLRCSPISGHKSVSWYQQVLGQGPQFIFQYYEKEERGRGNFPDRFSARQFPNYSSELNVNALLLGDSALYLCASSLLSSMNTEAFFGQGTRLTVV.

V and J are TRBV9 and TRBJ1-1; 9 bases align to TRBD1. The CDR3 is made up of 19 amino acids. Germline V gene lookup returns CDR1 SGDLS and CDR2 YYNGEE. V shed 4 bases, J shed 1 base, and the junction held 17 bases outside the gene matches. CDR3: CASSPITGGIYEENTEAFF. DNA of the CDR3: TGTGCCAGCAGCCCCATAACAGGGGGCATCTACGAAGAGAACACTGAAGCTTTCTTT. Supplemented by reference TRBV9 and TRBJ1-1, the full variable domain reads DSGVTQTPKHLITATGQRVTLRCSPRSGDLSVYWYQQSLDQGLQFLIQYYNGEERAKGNILERFSAQQFPDLHSELNLSSLELGDSALYFCASSPITGGIYEENTEAFFGQGTRLTVV.

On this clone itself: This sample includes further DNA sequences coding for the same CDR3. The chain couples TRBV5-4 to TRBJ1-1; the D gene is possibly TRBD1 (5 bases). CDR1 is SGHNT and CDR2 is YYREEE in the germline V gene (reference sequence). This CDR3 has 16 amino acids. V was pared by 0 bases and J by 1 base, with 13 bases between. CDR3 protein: CASSLGRAQPNTEAFF. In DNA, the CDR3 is TGTGCCAGCAGCTTGGGCAGGGCACAACCGAACACTGAAGCTTTCTTT.

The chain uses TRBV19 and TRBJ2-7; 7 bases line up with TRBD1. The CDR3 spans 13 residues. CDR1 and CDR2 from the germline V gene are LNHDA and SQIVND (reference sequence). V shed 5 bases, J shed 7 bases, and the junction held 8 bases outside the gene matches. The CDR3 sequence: CASSPGQRMEQYF. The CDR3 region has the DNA TGTGCCAGTAGTCCGGGACAGCGGATGGAGCAGTACTTC.

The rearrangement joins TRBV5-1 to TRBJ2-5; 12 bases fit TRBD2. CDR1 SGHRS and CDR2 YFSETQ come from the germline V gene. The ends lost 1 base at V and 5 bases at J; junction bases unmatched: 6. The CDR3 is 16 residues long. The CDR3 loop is CASSLILAGGRETQYF. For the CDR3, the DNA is TGCGCCAGCAGCTTGATACTAGCGGGGGGCCGGGAGACCCAGTACTTC.

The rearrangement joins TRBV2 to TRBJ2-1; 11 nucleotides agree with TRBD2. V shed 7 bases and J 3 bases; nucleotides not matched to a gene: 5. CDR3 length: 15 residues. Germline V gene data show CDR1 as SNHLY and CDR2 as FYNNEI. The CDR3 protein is CASMTGLADYNEQFF. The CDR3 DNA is TGTGCCAGCATGACGGGACTAGCGGACTACAATGAGCAGTTCTTC.

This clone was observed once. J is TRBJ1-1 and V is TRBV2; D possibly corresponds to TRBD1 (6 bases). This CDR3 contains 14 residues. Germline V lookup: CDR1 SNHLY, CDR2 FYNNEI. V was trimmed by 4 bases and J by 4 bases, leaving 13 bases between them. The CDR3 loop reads CASSVRGAGTEAFF. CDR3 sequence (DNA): TGTGCCAGCAGTGTGCGGGGGGCAGGCACTGAAGCTTTCTTT.

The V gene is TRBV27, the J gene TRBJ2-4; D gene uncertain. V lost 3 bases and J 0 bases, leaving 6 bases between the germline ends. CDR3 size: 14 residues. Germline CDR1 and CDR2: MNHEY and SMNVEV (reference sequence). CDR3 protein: CASSFSPAKNIQYF. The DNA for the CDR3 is TGTGCCAGCAGTTTCTCCCCAGCCAAAAACATTCAGTACTTC.